These T cell receptor beta chains were read from a single sample in a study of cytomegalovirus exposure and HLA in healthy donors. Libraries were prepared by immunoSEQ multiplex PCR; TCRdb keeps only in-frame clonotypes and omits some of them. The sample shows roughly 65,000 clones, around 93% of them seen only once. The sequenced sample was PBMCs. These receptors came from a young man in good health and CMV-seronegative. The CDR3 runs from the conserved cysteine through the conserved F or W. Fields, in order: clone size, D gene, V gene, J gene, CDR3 protein, CDR3 DNA. A D gene is named only where the DNA matches it firmly. Clone size appears in some rows only: once, few, many, or a class for an expanded clone.

>few|TRBD2|TRBV6-4|TRBJ2-2
CASSDSAGGPGELFF
TGTGCCAGCAGTGACTCAGCGGGAGGGCCCGGGGAGCTGTTTTTT
>NA|TRBD1|TRBV11-2|TRBJ1-1
CASRQGRSTEAFF
TGTGCCAGCAGACAGGGGCGGTCCACTGAAGCTTTCTTT
>NA|TRBD1|TRBV2|TRBJ1-5
CASSDRTGSYQPQHF
TGTGCCAGCAGTGATAGGACAGGGTCATATCAGCCCCAGCATTTT
>NA|NA|TRBV27|TRBJ2-1
CASSPGLRVKRLYNEQFF
TGTGCCAGCAGCCCGGGGTTGAGGGTAAAAAGACTCTACAATGAGCAGTTCTTC
>NA|NA|TRBV7-9|TRBJ1-2
CASSLQSSHGYTF
TGTGCCAGCAGCTTACAGTCTTCCCATGGCTACACCTTC
>NA|TRBD1|TRBV27|TRBJ2-1
CASAVRDRGPNEQFF
TGTGCCAGCGCAGTTCGTGACAGGGGACCCAATGAGCAGTTCTTC
>NA|NA|TRBV6-6|TRBJ1-3
CATDRLPGNTIYF
TGTGCCACCGACAGGTTACCTGGAAACACCATATATTTT
>NA|TRBD1|TRBV28|TRBJ2-7
CASSWTGSYFDEQYF
TGTGCCAGCAGTTGGACAGGGTCCTATTTTGACGAGCAGTACTTC
>NA|TRBD1|TRBV5-6|TRBJ1-5
CASSFYSTGNSNQPQHF
TGTGCCAGCAGCTTCTACTCGACAGGGAATAGCAATCAGCCCCAGCATTTT
>NA|NA|TRBV9|TRBJ2-2
CASSVASLNTGELFF
TGTGCCAGCAGCGTAGCTTCCCTCAACACCGGGGAGCTGTTTTTT
>few|NA|TRBV27|TRBJ2-3
CASSFFTDTQYF
TGTGCCAGCAGTTTCTTCACAGATACGCAGTATTTT
>NA|NA|TRBV30|TRBJ1-2
CAWDLGELGYTF
TGTGCCTGGGATCTCGGGGAGCTTGGCTACACCTTC
>few|NA|TRBV4-1|TRBJ2-3
CASSPNTDTQYF
TGCGCCAGCAGCCCCAACACAGATACGCAGTATTTT
>once|NA|TRBV30|TRBJ2-3
CAWSSMAGTQYF
TGTGCCTGGAGTAGCATGGCAGGCACGCAGTATTTT
>NA|TRBD1|TRBV19|TRBJ1-3
CASSRDRGNTIYF
TGTGCCAGTAGTAGGGACAGGGGTAACACCATATATTTT
>NA|TRBD1|TRBV5-1|TRBJ1-2
CASSPPTGTPYGYTF
TGCGCCAGCAGCCCCCCGACAGGGACGCCCTATGGCTACACCTTC
>NA|TRBD2|TRBV28|TRBJ2-7
CASSFLAGPYEQYF
TGTGCCAGCAGTTTCCTAGCGGGACCCTACGAGCAGTACTTC
>few|TRBD2|TRBV5-1|TRBJ2-3
CASSTRLAGISDTQYF
TGCGCCAGCAGCACCCGACTAGCGGGAATTTCAGATACGCAGTATTTT
>NA|NA|TRBV15|TRBJ1-1
CATSSRGEGVNTEAFF
TGTGCCACCAGCAGCCGTGGGGAAGGGGTGAACACTGAAGCTTTCTTT
>NA|TRBD1|TRBV7-2|TRBJ2-2
CASRDRGSNTGELFF
TGTGCCAGCCGCGACAGGGGTTCGAACACCGGGGAGCTGTTTTTT
>NA|NA|TRBV7-8|TRBJ2-5
CASSLGVHQETQYF
TGTGCCAGCAGCTTAGGCGTGCATCAAGAGACCCAGTACTTC
>few|TRBD2|TRBV7-3|TRBJ2-4
CASSLTSGSSKNIQYF
TGTGCCAGCAGCTTAACTAGCGGGAGCTCCAAAAACATTCAGTACTTC
>NA|NA|TRBV5-1|TRBJ2-5
CASSWEYQETQYF
TGCGCCAGCAGCTGGGAGTACCAAGAGACCCAGTACTTC
>once|NA|TRBV2|TRBJ1-5
CASSAAGGNQPQHF
TGTGCCAGCAGTGCTGCAGGGGGCAATCAGCCCCAGCATTTT
>NA|TRBD1|TRBV28|TRBJ1-2
CASRSGTGGRAGYTF
TGTGCCAGCAGGTCCGGGACAGGGGGGAGGGCTGGCTACACCTTC
>NA|TRBD1|TRBV28|TRBJ1-3
CATRGTGPYTIYF
TGTGCCACCCGGGGGACAGGACCTTACACCATATATTTT
>NA|NA|TRBV9|TRBJ2-1
CASSLTGNGWNEQFF
TGTGCCAGCAGCCTTACAGGGAATGGCTGGAATGAGCAGTTCTTC
>NA|TRBD1|TRBV19|TRBJ1-1
CASSFGQGNTEAFF
TGTGCCAGTAGCTTCGGACAGGGGAACACTGAAGCTTTCTTT
>once|TRBD1|TRBV6-1|TRBJ2-3
CASSGQGADTQYF
TGTGCCAGCAGTGGGCAGGGGGCAGATACGCAGTATTTT
>once|NA|TRBV7-9|TRBJ1-2
CASSLAGVSPGGTPF
TGTGCCAGCAGCTTAGCCGGTGTGAGCCCAGGTGGAACGCCCTTC
>NA|NA|TRBV5-6|TRBJ1-5
CASSLSPSSNQPQHF
TGTGCCAGCAGCTTGAGTCCTAGTAGCAATCAGCCCCAGCATTTT